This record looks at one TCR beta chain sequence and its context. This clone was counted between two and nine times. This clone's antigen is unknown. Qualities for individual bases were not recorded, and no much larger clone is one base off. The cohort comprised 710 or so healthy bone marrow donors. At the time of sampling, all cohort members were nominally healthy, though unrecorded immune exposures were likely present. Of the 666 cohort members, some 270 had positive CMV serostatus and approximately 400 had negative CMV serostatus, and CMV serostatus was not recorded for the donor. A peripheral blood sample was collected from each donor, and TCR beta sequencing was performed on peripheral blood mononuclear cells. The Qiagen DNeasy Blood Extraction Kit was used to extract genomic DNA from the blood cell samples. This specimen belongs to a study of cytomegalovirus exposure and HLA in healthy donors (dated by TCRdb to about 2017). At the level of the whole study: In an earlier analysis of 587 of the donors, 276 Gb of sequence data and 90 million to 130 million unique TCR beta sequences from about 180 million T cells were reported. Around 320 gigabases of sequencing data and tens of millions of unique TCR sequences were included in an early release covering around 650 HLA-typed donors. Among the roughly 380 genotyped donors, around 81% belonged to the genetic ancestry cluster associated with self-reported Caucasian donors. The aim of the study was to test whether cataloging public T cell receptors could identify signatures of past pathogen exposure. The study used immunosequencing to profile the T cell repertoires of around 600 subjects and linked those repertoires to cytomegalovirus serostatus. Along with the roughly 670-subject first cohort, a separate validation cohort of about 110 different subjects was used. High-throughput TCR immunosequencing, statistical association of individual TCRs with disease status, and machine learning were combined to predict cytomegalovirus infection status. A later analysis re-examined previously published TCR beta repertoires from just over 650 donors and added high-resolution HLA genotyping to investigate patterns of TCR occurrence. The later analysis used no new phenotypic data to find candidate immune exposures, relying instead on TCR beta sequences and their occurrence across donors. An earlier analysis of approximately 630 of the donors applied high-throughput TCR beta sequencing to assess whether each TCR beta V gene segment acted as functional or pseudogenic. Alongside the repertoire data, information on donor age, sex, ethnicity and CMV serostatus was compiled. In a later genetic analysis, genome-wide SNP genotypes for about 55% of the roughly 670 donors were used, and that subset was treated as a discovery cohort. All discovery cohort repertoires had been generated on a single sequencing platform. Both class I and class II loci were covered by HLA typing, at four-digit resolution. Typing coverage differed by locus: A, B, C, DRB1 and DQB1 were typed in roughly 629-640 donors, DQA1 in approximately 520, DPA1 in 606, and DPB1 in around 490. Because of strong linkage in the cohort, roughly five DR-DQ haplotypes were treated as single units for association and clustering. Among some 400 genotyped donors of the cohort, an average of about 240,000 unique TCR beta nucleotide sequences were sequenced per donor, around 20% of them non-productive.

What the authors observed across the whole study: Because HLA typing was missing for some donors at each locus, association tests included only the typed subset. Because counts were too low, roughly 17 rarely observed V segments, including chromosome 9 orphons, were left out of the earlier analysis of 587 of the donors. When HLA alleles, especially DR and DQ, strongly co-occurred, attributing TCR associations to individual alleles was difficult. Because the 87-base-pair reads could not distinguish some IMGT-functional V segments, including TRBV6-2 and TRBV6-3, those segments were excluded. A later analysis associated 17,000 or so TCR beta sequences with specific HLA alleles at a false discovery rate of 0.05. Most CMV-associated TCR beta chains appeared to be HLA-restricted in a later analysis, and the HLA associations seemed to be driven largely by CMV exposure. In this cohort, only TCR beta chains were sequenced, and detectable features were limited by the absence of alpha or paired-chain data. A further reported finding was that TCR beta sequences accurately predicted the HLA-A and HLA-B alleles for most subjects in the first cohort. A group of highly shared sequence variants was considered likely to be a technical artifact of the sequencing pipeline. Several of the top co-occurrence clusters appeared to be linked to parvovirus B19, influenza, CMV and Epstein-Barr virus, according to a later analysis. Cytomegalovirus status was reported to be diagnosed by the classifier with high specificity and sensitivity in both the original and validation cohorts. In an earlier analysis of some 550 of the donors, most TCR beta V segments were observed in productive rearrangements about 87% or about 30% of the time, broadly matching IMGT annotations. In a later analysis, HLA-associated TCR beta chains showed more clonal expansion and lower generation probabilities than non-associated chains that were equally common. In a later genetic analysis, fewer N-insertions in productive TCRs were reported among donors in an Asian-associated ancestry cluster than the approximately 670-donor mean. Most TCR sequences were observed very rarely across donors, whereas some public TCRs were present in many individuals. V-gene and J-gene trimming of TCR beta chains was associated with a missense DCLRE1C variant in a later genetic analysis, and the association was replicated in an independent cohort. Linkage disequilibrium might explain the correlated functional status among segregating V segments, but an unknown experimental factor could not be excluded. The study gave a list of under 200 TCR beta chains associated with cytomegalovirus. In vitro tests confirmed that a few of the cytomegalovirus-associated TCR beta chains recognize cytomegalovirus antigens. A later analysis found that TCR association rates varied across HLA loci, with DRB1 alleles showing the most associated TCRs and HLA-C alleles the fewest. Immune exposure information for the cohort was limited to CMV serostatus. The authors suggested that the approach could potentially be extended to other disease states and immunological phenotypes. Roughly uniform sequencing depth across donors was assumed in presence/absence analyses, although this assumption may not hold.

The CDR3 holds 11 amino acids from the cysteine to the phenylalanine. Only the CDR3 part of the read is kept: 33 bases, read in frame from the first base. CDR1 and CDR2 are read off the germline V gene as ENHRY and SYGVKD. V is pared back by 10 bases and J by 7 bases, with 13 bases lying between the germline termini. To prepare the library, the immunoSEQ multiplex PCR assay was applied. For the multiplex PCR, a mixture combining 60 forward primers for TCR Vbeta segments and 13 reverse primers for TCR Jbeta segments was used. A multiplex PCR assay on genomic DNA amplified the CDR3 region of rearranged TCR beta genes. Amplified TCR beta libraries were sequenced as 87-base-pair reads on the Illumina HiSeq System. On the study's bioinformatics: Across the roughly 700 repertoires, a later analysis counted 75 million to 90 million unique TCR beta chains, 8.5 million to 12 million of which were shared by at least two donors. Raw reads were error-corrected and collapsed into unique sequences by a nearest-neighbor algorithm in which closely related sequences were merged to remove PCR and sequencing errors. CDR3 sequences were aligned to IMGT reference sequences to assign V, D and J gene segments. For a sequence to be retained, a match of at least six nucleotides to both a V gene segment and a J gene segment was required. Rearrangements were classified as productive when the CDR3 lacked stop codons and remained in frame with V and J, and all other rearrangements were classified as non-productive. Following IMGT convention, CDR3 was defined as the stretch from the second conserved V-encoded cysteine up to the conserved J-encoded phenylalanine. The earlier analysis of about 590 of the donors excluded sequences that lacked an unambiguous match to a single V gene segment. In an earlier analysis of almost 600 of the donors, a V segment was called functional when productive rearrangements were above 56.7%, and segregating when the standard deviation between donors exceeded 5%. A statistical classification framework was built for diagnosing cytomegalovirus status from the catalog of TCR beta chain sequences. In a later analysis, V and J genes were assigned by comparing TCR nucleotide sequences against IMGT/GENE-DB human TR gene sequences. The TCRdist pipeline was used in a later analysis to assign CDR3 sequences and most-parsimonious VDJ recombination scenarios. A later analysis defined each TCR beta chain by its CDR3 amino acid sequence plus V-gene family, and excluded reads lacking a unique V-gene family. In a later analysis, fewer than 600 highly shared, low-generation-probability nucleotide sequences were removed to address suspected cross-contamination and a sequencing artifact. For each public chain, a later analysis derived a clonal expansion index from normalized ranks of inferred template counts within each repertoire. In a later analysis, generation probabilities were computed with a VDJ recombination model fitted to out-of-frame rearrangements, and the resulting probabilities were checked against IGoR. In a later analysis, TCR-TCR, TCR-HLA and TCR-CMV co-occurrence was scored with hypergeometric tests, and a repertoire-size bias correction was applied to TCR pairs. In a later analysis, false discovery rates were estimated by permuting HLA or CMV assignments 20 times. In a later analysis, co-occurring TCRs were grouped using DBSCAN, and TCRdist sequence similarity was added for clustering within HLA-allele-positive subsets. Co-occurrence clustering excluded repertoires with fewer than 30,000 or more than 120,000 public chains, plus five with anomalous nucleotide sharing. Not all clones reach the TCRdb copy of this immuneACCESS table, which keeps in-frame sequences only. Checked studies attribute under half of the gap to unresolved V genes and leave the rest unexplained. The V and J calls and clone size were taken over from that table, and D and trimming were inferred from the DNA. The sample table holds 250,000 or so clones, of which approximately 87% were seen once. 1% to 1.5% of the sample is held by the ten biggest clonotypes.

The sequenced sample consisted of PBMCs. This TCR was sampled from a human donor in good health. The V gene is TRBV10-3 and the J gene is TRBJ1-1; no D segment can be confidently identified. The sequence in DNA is TGTGCCAACGGGCGGGGAGGTGAAGCTTTCTTT. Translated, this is CANGRGGEAFF.